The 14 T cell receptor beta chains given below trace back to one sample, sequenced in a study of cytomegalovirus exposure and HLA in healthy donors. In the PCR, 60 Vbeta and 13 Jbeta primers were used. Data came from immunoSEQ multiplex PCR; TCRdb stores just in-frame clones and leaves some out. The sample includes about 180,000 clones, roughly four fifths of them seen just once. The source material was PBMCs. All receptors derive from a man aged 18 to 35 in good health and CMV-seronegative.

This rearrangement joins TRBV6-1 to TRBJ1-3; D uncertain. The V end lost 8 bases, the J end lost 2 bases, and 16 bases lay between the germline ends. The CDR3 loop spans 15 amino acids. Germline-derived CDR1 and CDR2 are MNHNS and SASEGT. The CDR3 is CASFARGLPGNTIYF. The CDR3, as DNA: TGTGCCAGCTTCGCCCGGGGTTTGCCTGGAAACACCATATATTTT.

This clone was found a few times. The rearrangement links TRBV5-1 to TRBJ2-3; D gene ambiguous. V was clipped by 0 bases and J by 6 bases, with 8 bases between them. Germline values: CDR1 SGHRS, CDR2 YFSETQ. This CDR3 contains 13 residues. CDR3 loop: CASSLGLKDTQYF. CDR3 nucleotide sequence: TGCGCCAGCAGCTTGGGACTCAAGGATACGCAGTATTTT.

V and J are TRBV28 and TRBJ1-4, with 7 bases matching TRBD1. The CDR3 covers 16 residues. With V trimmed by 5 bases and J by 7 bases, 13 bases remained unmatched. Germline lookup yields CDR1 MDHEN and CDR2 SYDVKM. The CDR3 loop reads CASSLNDRVIGEKLFF. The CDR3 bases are TGTGCCAGCAGTCTGAACGACAGGGTAATCGGTGAAAAACTGTTTTTT.

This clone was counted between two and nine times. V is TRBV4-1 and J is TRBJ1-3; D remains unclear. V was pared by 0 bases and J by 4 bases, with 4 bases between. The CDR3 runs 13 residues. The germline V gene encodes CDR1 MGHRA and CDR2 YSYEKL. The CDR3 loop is CASSQDPGNTIYF. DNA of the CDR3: TGCGCCAGCAGCCAAGACCCAGGAAACACCATATATTTT.

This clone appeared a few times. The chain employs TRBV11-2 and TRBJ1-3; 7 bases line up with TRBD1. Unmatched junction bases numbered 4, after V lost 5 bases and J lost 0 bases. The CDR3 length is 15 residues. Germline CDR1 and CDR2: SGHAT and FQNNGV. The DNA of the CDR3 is TGTGCCAGCAGCCTGGACAGGATCTCTGGAAACACCATATATTTT. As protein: CASSLDRISGNTIYF.

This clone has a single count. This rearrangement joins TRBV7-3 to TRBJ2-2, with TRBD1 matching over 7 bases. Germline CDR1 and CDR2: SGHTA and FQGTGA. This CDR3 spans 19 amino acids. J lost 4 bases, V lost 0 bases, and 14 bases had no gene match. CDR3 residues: CASSLTQTGTDRRTGELFF. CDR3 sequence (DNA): TGTGCCAGCAGCTTAACTCAGACCGGGACAGATAGACGCACCGGGGAGCTGTTTTTT.

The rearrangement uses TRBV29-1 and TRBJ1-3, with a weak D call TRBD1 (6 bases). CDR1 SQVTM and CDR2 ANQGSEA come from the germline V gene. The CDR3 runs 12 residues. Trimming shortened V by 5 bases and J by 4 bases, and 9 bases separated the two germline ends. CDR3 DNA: TGCAGCGTTAGGGACATCGGAAACACCATATATTTT. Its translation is CSVRDIGNTIYF.

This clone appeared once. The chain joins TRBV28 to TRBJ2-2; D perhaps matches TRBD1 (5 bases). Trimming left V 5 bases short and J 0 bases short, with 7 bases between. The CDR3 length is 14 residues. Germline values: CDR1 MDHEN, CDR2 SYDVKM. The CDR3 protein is CASSRQPNTGELFF. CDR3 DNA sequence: TGTGCCAGCAGTAGACAGCCGAACACCGGGGAGCTGTTTTTT.

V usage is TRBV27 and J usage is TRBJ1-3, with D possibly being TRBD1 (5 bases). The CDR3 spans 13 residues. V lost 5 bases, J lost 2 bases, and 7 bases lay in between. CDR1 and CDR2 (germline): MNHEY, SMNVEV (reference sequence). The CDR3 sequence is CASSAGAGNTIYF. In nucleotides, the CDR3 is TGTGCCAGCAGTGCGGGGGCTGGAAACACCATATATTTT.

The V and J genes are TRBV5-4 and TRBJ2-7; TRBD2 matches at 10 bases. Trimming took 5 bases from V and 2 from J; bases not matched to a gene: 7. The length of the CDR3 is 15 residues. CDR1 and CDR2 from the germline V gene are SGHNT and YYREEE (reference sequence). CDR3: CASRGDSGRAYEQYF. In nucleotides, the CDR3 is TGTGCCAGCAGGGGGGACAGCGGGAGGGCCTACGAGCAGTACTTC.

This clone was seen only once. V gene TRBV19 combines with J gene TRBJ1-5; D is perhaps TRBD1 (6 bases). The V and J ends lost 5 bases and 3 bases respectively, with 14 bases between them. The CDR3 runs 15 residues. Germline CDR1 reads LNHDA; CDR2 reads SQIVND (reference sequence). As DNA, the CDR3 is TGTGCCAGTAGTCCGACAGGCACCCACAATCAGCCCCAGCATTTT. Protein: CASSPTGTHNQPQHF. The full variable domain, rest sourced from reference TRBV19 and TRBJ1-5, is DGGITQSPKYLFRKEGQNVTLSCEQNLNHDAMYWYRQDPGQGLRLIYYSQIVNDFQKGDIAEGYSVSREKKESFPLTVTSAQKNPTAFYLCASSPTGTHNQPQHFGDGTRLSIL.

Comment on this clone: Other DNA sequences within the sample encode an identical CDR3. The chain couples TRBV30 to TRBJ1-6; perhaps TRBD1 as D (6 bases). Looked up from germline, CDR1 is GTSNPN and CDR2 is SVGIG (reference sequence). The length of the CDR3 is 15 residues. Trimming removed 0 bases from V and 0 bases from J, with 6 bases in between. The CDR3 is CAWSVGGSYNSPLHF. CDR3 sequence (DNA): TGTGCCTGGAGTGTAGGGGGCTCCTATAATTCACCCCTCCACTTT.

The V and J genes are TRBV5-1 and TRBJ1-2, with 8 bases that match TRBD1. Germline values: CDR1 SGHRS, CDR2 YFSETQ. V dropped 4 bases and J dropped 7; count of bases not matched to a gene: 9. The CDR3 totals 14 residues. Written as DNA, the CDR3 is TGCGCCAGCAGCATCTCCGGGACAGGACTTGGCTACACCTTC. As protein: CASSISGTGLGYTF.

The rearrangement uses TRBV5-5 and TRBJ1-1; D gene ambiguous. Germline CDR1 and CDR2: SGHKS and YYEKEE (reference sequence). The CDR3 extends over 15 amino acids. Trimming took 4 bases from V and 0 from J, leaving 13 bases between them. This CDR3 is CASSPPRAMNTEAFF. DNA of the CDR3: TGTGCCAGCAGCCCCCCGCGGGCCATGAACACTGAAGCTTTCTTT.